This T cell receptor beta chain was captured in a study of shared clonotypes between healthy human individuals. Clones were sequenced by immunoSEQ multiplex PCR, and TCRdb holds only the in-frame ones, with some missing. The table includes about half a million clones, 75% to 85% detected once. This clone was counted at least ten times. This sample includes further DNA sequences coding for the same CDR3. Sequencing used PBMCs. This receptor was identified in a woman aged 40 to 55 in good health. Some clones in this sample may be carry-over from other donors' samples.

The CDR3 sequence is CASSSDGTMVGEQYF. Written as DNA, the CDR3 is TGTGCCAGCAGCTCCGACGGGACTATGGTAGGAGAGCAGTACTTC. The chain joins TRBV7-2 to TRBJ2-7; 7 positions agree with TRBD2. The CDR3 sequence is 15 residues long. The V and J ends lost 4 bases and 7 bases, in that order; junction bases with no gene match: 13. The V gene's germline CDR1 is SGHTA and CDR2 FQGNSA.